The sequence of this TCR beta chain was determined in a study of blood T cells in healthy people across ages (dated by TCRdb to 2014 to 2015). Regarding the study in general: Template switching captured roughly one uniquely barcoded TCR beta cDNA molecule per two T cells in model experiments. To track age-related changes in TCR beta repertoire diversity, the study relied on deep sequencing normalized with unique cDNA molecular identifiers. The donors were divided into four age groups: young (average around 17 years), middle-aged (approximately 39), aged (approximately 64) and long-lived (82). Donors of different ages were randomly distributed across sequencing lanes to avoid experimental bias. For two donors (one aged 18 to 29 and one aged 80 or older), the study analyzed two additional independent replicas of 1 million unique cDNA reads from the same blood draw.

V loses 6 bases, J loses 0 bases, and the germline ends lie 9 bases apart. From the cysteine through the phenylalanine, the CDR3 covers 15 amino acids. Only the CDR3 portion is preserved as DNA: 45 bases, with reading frame beginning at the first base. Donors were under 40 systemically healthy Caucasian individuals from Russia aged roughly 6 to 95 years. Around 9.9 milliliters of peripheral blood were collected from each donor into EDTA-treated Vacutainer tubes. Ficoll-Paque density-gradient centrifugation was used to isolate PBMCs, with at least 6 million per sample. Trizol reagent was used to extract total RNA from PBMCs, with at least 5 micrograms per sample. For every donor, an aliquot of PBMCs went through flow cytometry to measure the percentages of naive CD45RAhigh/CD27high T cells. Study-wide findings and limitations: There was a strong correlation between observed TCR beta diversity and the percentage of naive T cells measured by flow cytometry. Estimates of total diversity based on one million sequenced T cells were regarded as lower bounds and as underestimates. Compared with the aged group, the long-lived group had more naive CD4+ T cells, fewer expanded clones and increased TCR diversity, a pattern suggesting age selection. Because the CMV infection status of the donors was unknown, age-related changes in expanded clonotypes may potentially have been confounded. Because profiling used bulk unsorted PBMCs, naive and antigen-experienced compartments could not be compared conclusively. As age increased, observed TCR beta diversity per million T cells dropped in a roughly linear way, and a significant reduction was already evident by age around 41.

Receptor libraries were prepared by 5' RACE. Instrument on record: Illumina HiSeq 2500. A second PCR of roughly 6 to 11 cycles was run with a J-beta primer mix and a sample-barcoded 5' primer. A template-switch 5' adaptor carrying 12 random nucleotides introduced a unique molecular identifier onto each TCR beta cDNA molecule. At least 3 million CDR3-containing paired-end reads were obtained from each sample. All of the RNA was converted into first-strand cDNA using the Mint cDNA synthesis kit, with a TRBC-specific oligonucleotide serving as the primer. Following uracil-DNA glycosylase treatment, a first 18-cycle PCR with universal primers M1SS and BC2_uni_R was performed on all cDNA. As for how the authors treated the data: For normalization, 1 million high-quality reads, each with a distinct molecular identifier, were randomly selected from each sample. Instead of being binned into consensus sequences, reads with shared molecular identifiers were discarded. MiTCR, set to a Q25 quality threshold and the strictest error-elimination algorithm, was used for CDR3 identification, clonotype clustering and error correction. A nonparametric unseen species model using Euler transformation provided a lower-bound estimate of total TCR beta diversity. TCRdb itself trimmed the public reads at Q25 with fastp, ran MiXCR and retained productive beta chains. Each entry is one CDR3 protein sequence, shown with its most common DNA and genes. TCRdb assigned the V and J calls; the authors' analysis was not used. This sample gives 1,300,000 or so distinct CDR3 sequences in total; approximately 59% of them show up just once. Roughly 6.3% of the sample is taken by the ten largest.

Regarding this clonotype: Its antigen remains unidentified. No base quality information exists; no much larger clone differs at one position.

Recombination linked TRBV12-3 or TRBV12-4 to TRBJ2-6; the D gene identity is not certain. This clonotype was sampled from a man between 18 and 29 years old in good health. The sequencing sample was made of blood. For the CDR3, the sequence is CASRDNYSGANVLTF. In nucleotides, the sequence is TGTGCCAGCAGAGATAACTACTCTGGGGCCAACGTCCTGACTTTC.